This entry is about one TCR beta chain. Antigen specificity is unknown. Per the germline V gene, CDR1 is SGHTA and CDR2 is FQGNSA. This CDR3 has 14 amino acids. Deletions cut 5 bases from V and 6 bases from J, with 17 bases between. The data are from a study of circulating and synovial CD4+ cells in juvenile arthritis. The method was immunoSEQ multiplex PCR; TCRdb's version includes in-frame clones alone and lacks a portion of them. The sample shows tens of thousands of clones, over 85% of them seen only once. Study-wide results and limits: Some such blood samples were as oligoclonal as synovium.

Material: CD4+ T cells from blood. The TCR comes from a human donor with juvenile idiopathic arthritis. The V call is TRBV7-2, the J call TRBJ2-7, with D tentatively TRBD1 (6 bases). The chain's CDR3 is CASSQATGTSEQYF. The CDR3 DNA follows: TGTGCCAGCAGCCAGGCAACAGGGACCAGCGAGCAGTACTTC. Full variable domain (missing parts from reference TRBV7-2 and TRBJ2-7): GAGVSQSPSNKVTEKGKDVELRCDPISGHTALYWYRQSLGQGLEFLIYFQGNSAPDKSGLPSDRFSAERTGGSVSTLTIQRTQQEDSAVYLCASSQATGTSEQYFGPGTRLTVT.